These 29 T cell receptor beta chains were sequenced from one sample in a study of human T cells and chemical hapten exposure. TCRdb re-analysed the RACE reads in MiXCR, keeping a single row per CDR3 protein. The sample records around 57,000 distinct CDR3 sequences, more than 9.5% being singletons. Sample time point: patch test 1, 2 weeks after DPC sensitization. Described treatment: therapeutic diphenylcyclopropenone sensitization with weekly scalp DPC. Researchers extracted total RNA from unfractionated whole blood. Sequenced here: whole blood, sampled in connection with sensitization to the hapten diphenylcyclopropenone (DPC). The receptors derive from a woman between 40 and 50 years old with alopecia areata. Some clones in this sample may be carry-over from other donors' samples.

This sequence joins TRBV4-3 and TRBJ2-7; 7 nucleotides line up with TRBD1. CDR3 length: 15 amino acids. After removal of 3 bases from V and 3 bases from J, the junction contained 8 bases not matched to a gene. In germline, CDR1 is LGHNA, CDR2 YSLEER. The CDR3 nucleotides are TGCGCCAGCAGCCAGGGCCGGGACAGCCTCTACGAGCAGTACTTC. The encoded protein is CASSQGRDSLYEQYF.

This clonotype was found many times. The rearrangement uses TRBV7-8 and TRBJ2-1; 7 bases are shared with TRBD2. CDR3 length: 13 amino acids. Germline CDR1 reads SGHVS; CDR2 reads FQNEAQ. J gave up 15 bases and V 0 bases, and 8 bases lay outside the gene matches. CDR3 region: CASSLAPSGERFF. The DNA for the CDR3 is TGTGCCAGCAGCTTAGCCCCTAGCGGAGAGAGGTTCTTC.

The rearrangement links TRBV12-3 or TRBV12-4 to TRBJ2-6; D gene uncertain. V dropped 7 bases and J dropped 0 bases, with 7 bases sitting between them. The CDR3 sequence is 14 residues long. The CDR3 loop is CASTYRSGANVLTF. For the CDR3, the DNA is TGTGCCAGCACTTACCGCTCTGGGGCCAACGTCCTGACTTTC.

This clonotype was recorded at least ten times. The genes are TRBV7-2 and TRBJ2-3; TRBD1 matches 7 bases. Losses at the gene ends were 3 bases for V and 1 base for J; bases not matched to a gene: 10. This CDR3 is built from 17 residues. Germline CDR1 and CDR2: SGHTA and FQGNSA. The CDR3 region has the DNA TGTGCCAGCAGCTTGAGGGGGCCGAGGTGGGGCACAGATACGCAGTATTTT. Protein product: CASSLRGPRWGTDTQYF.

This clonotype was recorded at least ten times. The V and J genes are TRBV7-6 and TRBJ1-5; D unresolved. The germline CDR1 and CDR2 sequences are SGHVS and FNYEAQ. Trimming cost V 3 bases and J 6 bases, with 9 bases left between them. The CDR3 has 13 residues. CDR3 nucleotides: TGTGCCAGCAGCTTGGACTGGGGTCAGCCCCAGCATTTT. It translates to CASSLDWGQPQHF.

Ten or more counts support this clonotype. The V call is TRBV20-1, the J call TRBJ2-7; unclear D gene. The CDR3 is 15 amino acids. The germline gives CDR1 DFQATT, CDR2 SNEGSKA (reference sequence). Trimming removed 4 bases at V and 6 bases at J, with 22 bases between. The CDR3 spells CSATRPGLPEGEQYF. CDR3 nucleotides: TGCAGTGCTACGAGACCGGGTCTCCCCGAAGGCGAGCAGTACTTC.

The chain joins TRBV7-3 to TRBJ2-2, with no clear D. V was trimmed by 5 bases and J by 3 bases, leaving 10 bases between them. The CDR3 has 14 residues. Germline V gives CDR1 SGHTA, CDR2 FQGTGA. The CDR3 region is CASSPVADTGELFF. The CDR3, as DNA: TGTGCCAGCAGCCCCGTCGCTGACACCGGGGAGCTGTTTTTT. Together with reference TRBV7-3 and TRBJ2-2, the CDR3 gives the full variable domain: GAGVSQTPSNKVTEKGKYVELRCDPISGHTALYWYRQSLGQGPEFLIYFQGTGAADDSGLPNDRFFAVRPEGSVSTLKIQRTERGDSAVYLCASSPVADTGELFFGEGSRLTVL.

This clonotype was detected a few times. J is TRBJ1-1 and V is TRBV29-1; 9 bases line up with TRBD1. The CDR3 is 14 amino acids. V lost 7 bases to trimming and J lost 5 bases; unmatched junction nucleotides: 11. CDR1 and CDR2 (germline): SQVTM, ANQGSEA. The CDR3 loop reads CSARFQTGGTEAFF. CDR3 DNA: TGCAGCGCCCGTTTTCAGACAGGGGGAACTGAAGCTTTCTTT.

This clonotype has just a few counts. The V gene is TRBV20-1, the J gene TRBJ1-3; D unclear. Germline CDR1 reads DFQATT; CDR2 reads SNEGSKA (reference sequence). This CDR3 region has 14 residues. V gave up 1 base and J gave up 0 bases, with 7 bases separating them. The DNA of the CDR3 is TGCAGTGCTAGAGGACATTTCTCTGGAAACACCATATATTTT. Amino acids: CSARGHFSGNTIYF.

The V and J genes are TRBV7-6 and TRBJ2-7; tentative D call: TRBD1 (6 bases). Trimming shortened V by 5 bases and J by 6 bases, and 17 bases separated the two germline ends. The CDR3 is made up of 14 amino acids. Germline CDR1 reads SGHVS; CDR2 reads FNYEAQ. The CDR3 DNA is TGTGCCAGCAGCACCCGAGACAGGAACGGCGAGCAGTACTTC. Amino acid sequence: CASSTRDRNGEQYF.

This clonotype has just a few counts. As DNA, the CDR3 is TGTGCCAGCAGCGTATTTGGAGGTGAGCAGTTCTTC. Translated, it gives CASSVFGGEQFF. The chain joins TRBV9 to TRBJ2-1; weak D call: TRBD2 (5 bases). There are 12 residues in the CDR3. Trimming removed 1 base from V and 9 bases from J, with 8 bases in between. Germline V lookup: CDR1 SGDLS, CDR2 YYNGEE.

The chain employs TRBV7-9 and TRBJ1-1; 8 nucleotides align to TRBD1. Germline V gives CDR1 SEHNR, CDR2 FQNEAQ (reference sequence). The CDR3 runs 14 residues. With 4 bases clipped from V and 4 bases from J, the junction kept 5 bases outside the gene matches. The CDR3 bases are TGTGCCAGCAGCTCACAGGGGGAGGTCACTGAAGCTTTCTTT. Amino acid sequence: CASSSQGEVTEAFF.

The chain links TRBV29-1 to TRBJ2-5; TRBD1 matches at 9 bases. The CDR3 runs 13 residues. CDR1 is SQVTM and CDR2 is ANQGSEA in the germline V gene. With 6 bases clipped from V and 5 bases from J, the junction kept 7 bases outside the gene matches. In nucleotides, the CDR3 is TGCAGCGTCGCACAGGGGGCGGCGGAGACCCAGTACTTC. This gives the protein CSVAQGAAETQYF.

V and J are TRBV4-2 and TRBJ2-1; D is ambiguous. CDR1 and CDR2 from the germline V gene are LGHNA and YNFKEQ. CDR3 length: 13 amino acids. Trimming removed 3 bases from V and 8 bases from J, with 11 bases in between. CDR3 bases: TGTGCCAGCAGCCAGTACAGTACTGATGAGCAGTTCTTC. This encodes CASSQYSTDEQFF.

This clonotype was detected ten times or more. DNA for the CDR3: TGTGCCAGCAGTTCCGGACGGGCTAATTCACCCCTCCACTTT. Its translation: CASSSGRANSPLHF. The chain has TRBV12-3 or TRBV12-4 and TRBJ1-6; no reliable D call. This CDR3 has 14 amino acids. The V gene lost 4 bases and the J gene lost 6 bases, with 10 bases spanning the gap.

This clonotype was observed many times. The rearrangement links TRBV11-3 to TRBJ2-5, with 13 positions matching TRBD2. This CDR3 spans 15 amino acids. Germline CDR1 is SGHNT and CDR2 is YENEEA. Trimming removed 4 bases from V and 2 bases from J; junction bases left unmatched: 1. DNA for the CDR3: TGTGCCAGCAGCTCGACTAGCGGGGGGCAAGAGACCCAGTACTTC. Encoded protein: CASSSTSGGQETQYF.

In this sample, this clonotype turned up a few times. This rearrangement joins TRBV6-5 to TRBJ2-6; D possibly corresponds to TRBD2 (5 bases). V gave up 2 bases and J gave up 1 base, with 12 bases separating them. This CDR3 has 17 amino acids. Germline CDR1 reads MNHEY; CDR2 reads SVGAGI. The CDR3 DNA reads TGTGCCAGCAGTTACCGGGATGATGGTTCTGGGGCCAACGTCCTGACTTTC. It specifies CASSYRDDGSGANVLTF.

The sample holds a few counts of this clonotype. A read error may account for a junction end that differs from germline. The V gene is TRBV18, the J gene TRBJ1-3; D remains ambiguous. This CDR3 comprises 14 residues. The germline gives CDR1 KGHSH, CDR2 LQKENI. The CDR3 sequence is CASSPLASGNTIYF. The DNA for the CDR3 is TGTGCCAGCTCCCCACTGGCGTCTGGAAACACCATATATTTT.

This clonotype was seen only a few times. The chain combines TRBV4-1 with TRBJ2-3, with D possibly TRBD2 on 6 matching bases. CDR1 and CDR2 from the germline V gene are MGHRA and YSYEKL. V lost 4 bases and J lost 0, with 14 bases in between. The CDR3 spans 16 residues. CDR3 coding DNA: TGCGCCAGCAGCCGACGGGACTCGTTGAGCACAGATACGCAGTATTTT. Translated: CASSRRDSLSTDTQYF.

The CDR3 DNA reads TGTGCCAGCAGTTTATACGCCTGGGCGGACCAAGAGACCCAGTACTTC. Protein product: CASSLYAWADQETQYF. The chain carries TRBV27 and TRBJ2-5, with unresolved D. Germline-derived CDR1 and CDR2 are MNHEY and SMNVEV (reference sequence). V lost 1 base and J lost 0, with 12 bases in between. CDR3 size: 16 residues.

The chain couples TRBV9 to TRBJ1-6, with D possibly matching TRBD1 (5 bases). The CDR3 is 14 residues long. CDR1 is SGDLS, CDR2 YYNGEE, per germline. V was clipped by 2 bases and J by 5 bases, with 8 bases between them. CDR3 nucleotide sequence: TGTGCCAGCAGCGTGGGGGGAGATAATTCACCCCTCCACTTT. Translated: CASSVGGDNSPLHF.

The chain combines TRBV7-8 with TRBJ1-5; tentatively, D is TRBD1 (6 bases). V gave up 5 bases and J gave up 2 bases, with 13 bases separating them. Germline V gene data show CDR1 as SGHVS and CDR2 as FQNEAQ. This CDR3 has 15 amino acids. The CDR3 spells CASSPRGDGNQPQHF. For the CDR3, the DNA is TGTGCCAGCAGCCCCAGGGGTGACGGCAATCAGCCCCAGCATTTT. The full variable domain, its missing parts supplied by reference TRBV7-8 and TRBJ1-5, is GAGVSQSPRYKVAKRGQDVALRCDPISGHVSLFWYQQALGQGPEFLTYFQNEAQLDKSGLPSDRFFAERPEGSVSTLKIQRTQQEDSAVYLCASSPRGDGNQPQHFGDGTRLSIL.

This clonotype was counted ten times or more. The CDR3 DNA follows: TGTGCCACCAGTAGGTCCCTAGCGGACTACAATGAGCAGTTCTTC. Its protein is CATSRSLADYNEQFF. V and J are TRBV24-1 and TRBJ2-1, with 7 bases lining up with TRBD2. From germline, CDR1 is KGHDR and CDR2 SFDVKD. The CDR3 runs to 15 residues. With 6 bases clipped from V and 3 bases from J, the junction kept 7 bases outside the gene matches.

The sample holds a few counts of this clonotype. The gene calls are TRBV10-2 and TRBJ2-1, with TRBD1 matching over 7 bases. Trimming removed 6 bases from V and 3 bases from J; junction bases left unmatched: 8. The CDR3 has 15 residues. Per the germline V gene, CDR1 is WSHSY and CDR2 is SAAADI. CDR3 nucleotide sequence: TGCGCCAGCAGCCTACAGGGGCCCTTCTACAATGAGCAGTTCTTC. Translation: CASSLQGPFYNEQFF.

This clonotype has at least ten counts. The chain is built from TRBV18 and TRBJ1-5; unclear D gene. The CDR3 covers 15 residues. The V and J ends lost 1 base and 0 bases respectively, with 7 bases between them. Germline V gene lookup returns CDR1 KGHSH and CDR2 LQKENI. The CDR3 DNA sequence: TGTGCCAGCTCACCACGGCAAATTAGCAATCAGCCCCAGCATTTT. Encoded protein: CASSPRQISNQPQHF.

This clonotype turned up a few times. V gene TRBV6-2 or TRBV6-3 combines with J gene TRBJ2-1; TRBD1 agrees at 8 bases. This CDR3 is built from 13 residues. Per the germline V gene, CDR1 is MNHEY and CDR2 is SVGEGT. V shed 8 bases, J shed 7 bases, and the junction held 7 bases outside the gene matches. The CDR3 DNA reads TGTGCCAGCTCAGGGGGCGTCTTAAATGAGCAGTTCTTC. It is translated as CASSGGVLNEQFF.

The chain couples TRBV20-1 to TRBJ1-5; D not resolved. This CDR3 is built from 17 residues. Trimming removed 2 bases at V and 1 base at J, with 18 bases between. Germline CDR1 is DFQATT and CDR2 is SNEGSKA (reference sequence). This chain's CDR3 is CSARREEKIGSNQPQHF. In DNA, the CDR3 is TGCAGTGCTAGACGGGAGGAGAAGATAGGAAGCAATCAGCCCCAGCATTTT.

This clonotype was picked up many times. The chain employs TRBV20-1 and TRBJ2-7; D may be TRBD2 (6 bases). The CDR3 contains 11 residues. The V end lost 6 bases, the J end lost 2 bases, and 8 bases lay between the germline ends. In germline, CDR1 is DFQATT, CDR2 SNEGSKA (reference sequence). The CDR3 loop is CSAGGPYEQYF. The CDR3 DNA reads TGCAGTGCGGGGGGACCCTACGAGCAGTACTTC.

The chain links TRBV4-1 to TRBJ2-7; D is uncertain. Between the trimmed V and J ends, which lost 0 bases and 2 bases, there was a span of 11 bases. Germline CDR1 reads MGHRA; CDR2 reads YSYEKL. This CDR3 is built from 15 residues. Here the CDR3 reads CASSQDLAATYEQYF. CDR3 DNA sequence: TGCGCCAGCAGCCAAGATCTCGCGGCCACCTACGAGCAGTACTTC.